This entry is about one T cell receptor (beta chain). Antigen: not known. The CDR3 covers 14 residues. After removal of 2 bases from V and 9 bases from J, the junction contained 7 bases not matched to a gene. CDR1 and CDR2 from the germline V gene are MNHEY and SVGAGI. Assay used: immunoSEQ multiplex PCR; TCRdb lists only in-frame clones, some missing. The sample lists almost 70,000 clones; roughly 95% were seen once. This entry is derived from a study of cytomegalovirus exposure and HLA in healthy donors. The study, taken as a whole, reports: The finding came from a later analysis; first-cohort TCR clusters tended to co-occur in the 95 to 150 validation repertoires. A list of roughly 160 TCR beta chains associated with cytomegalovirus was given. Specificity of three CMV-associated chains for CMV antigens was verified in vitro.

The sequenced sample consisted of PBMCs. This clonotype was sampled from a woman aged 18-29 years in good health and CMV-seropositive. The rearrangement joins TRBV6-5 to TRBJ2-1; TRBD2 aligns across 7 bases. The CDR3 nucleotides read TGTGCCAGCAGTTACGCTTCAACGGGAGGTGAGCAGTTCTTC. Residues: CASSYASTGGEQFF.